These 9 T cell receptor beta chains were all obtained from the same sample, sequenced in a study of T-cell memory formation after mild COVID-19. TCRdb itself ran the 5' RACE reads through MiXCR, one entry per CDR3 protein. Among hundreds of thousands of distinct CDR3 sequences listed, about a fifth were seen once. The sequenced sample was PBMCs or a T cell subset sorted from them (not recorded which). The receptors come from an adult woman who had mild COVID-19 (a few samples of this study predate the infection). Cell type and time point are not known.

This clonotype was seen a handful of times. This sequence joins TRBV29-1 and TRBJ1-2; 8 bases are a match to TRBD1. This CDR3 comprises 13 residues. Germline V gene data show CDR1 as SQVTM and CDR2 as ANQGSEA. V lost 6 bases to trimming and J lost 6 bases; unmatched junction nucleotides: 9. CDR3 sequence reads: CSVTDRGSNGYTF. The CDR3 DNA follows: TGCAGCGTAACCGACAGGGGTAGCAATGGCTACACCTTC.

This clonotype was counted at least ten times. The chain combines TRBV3-1 with TRBJ2-5, with 11 bases identical to TRBD1. This CDR3 is built from 15 residues. V trimming: 4 bases; J trimming: 5 bases; junction bases outside the gene matches: 6. From germline, CDR1 is LGHDT and CDR2 YNNKEL (reference sequence). As DNA, the CDR3 is TGTGCCAGCAGCCGGGGACAGGGGGTACGGGAGACCCAGTACTTC. The encoded protein is CASSRGQGVRETQYF.

The rearrangement joins TRBV9 to TRBJ2-5, with 9 bases lining up with TRBD2. V shed 1 base and J 3 bases; nucleotides not matched to a gene: 7. Germline V CDR1 and CDR2: SGDLS, YYNGEE. This CDR3 is built from 16 residues. DNA of the CDR3: TGTGCCAGCAGCGTAAGATATAGCGGGGGTAAAGAGACCCAGTACTTC. Protein product: CASSVRYSGGKETQYF.

This chain connects TRBV20-1 to TRBJ1-5; no reliable D call. The CDR3 consists of 13 residues. Trimming removed 0 bases from V and 1 base from J, with 4 bases in between. Germline V gene lookup returns CDR1 DFQATT and CDR2 SNEGSKA (reference sequence). The CDR3 coding sequence is TGCAGTGCTAGAGATCACAGCAATCAGCCCCAGCATTTT. It is translated as CSARDHSNQPQHF.

This clonotype was recorded a few times. The gene calls are TRBV10-3 and TRBJ1-5, with 11 bases identical to TRBD1. With 6 bases clipped from V and 5 bases from J, the junction kept 0 bases outside the gene matches. Germline-derived CDR1 and CDR2 are ENHRY and SYGVKD. The CDR3 loop spans 13 amino acids. CDR3 sequence: CAIRGQGDQPQHF. In nucleotides, the CDR3 is TGTGCCATCAGGGGACAGGGGGATCAGCCCCAGCATTTT.

Note on this clonotype: The junction shows a germline mismatch at one end, possibly a read error. V gene TRBV29-1 combines with J gene TRBJ2-1; D perhaps matches TRBD1 (5 bases). Per the germline V gene, CDR1 is SQVTM and CDR2 is ANQGSEA. The CDR3 has 14 amino acids. CDR3 DNA: TGCAGCGCGAACAGACAGTCTTCCTACAATGAGAAGTTCTTC. This gives the protein CSANRQSSYNEKFF.

The V and J genes are TRBV3-1 and TRBJ2-1; the match to TRBD1 covers 7 bases. CDR1 and CDR2 from the germline V gene are LGHDT and YNNKEL (reference sequence). The CDR3 consists of 12 residues. With 4 bases clipped from V and 10 bases from J, the junction kept 4 bases outside the gene matches. CDR3 residues: CASSPGTAEQFF. As DNA, the CDR3 is TGTGCCAGCAGCCCCGGGACAGCGGAGCAGTTCTTC.

This clonotype has just a few counts. This chain joins TRBV14 and TRBJ2-3; D is possibly TRBD2 (5 bases). Germline V CDR1 and CDR2: SGHDN, FVKESK. The CDR3 consists of 17 residues. V lost 0 bases to trimming and J lost 4 bases, with 17 bases between them. CDR3 region: CASSQDIRGYRPDTQYF. In DNA form, the CDR3 reads TGTGCCAGCAGCCAAGATATTAGAGGGTACAGACCAGATACGCAGTATTTT.

This CDR3 reads CSARKVGGIPYEQYF. CDR3 DNA sequence: TGCAGTGCCCGAAAGGTGGGCGGGATCCCCTACGAGCAGTACTTC. The rearrangement uses TRBV20-1 and TRBJ2-7, with a tentative D call TRBD2 (6 bases). V was pared by 6 bases and J by 2 bases, with 20 bases between. The CDR3 consists of 15 residues. Per the germline V gene, CDR1 is DFQATT and CDR2 is SNEGSKA (reference sequence).